The T cell receptor (beta chain) under discussion was sequenced for a study of T cell clones after liver transplantation. The method was immunoSEQ multiplex PCR; TCRdb's version includes in-frame clones alone and lacks a portion of them. The data hold tens of thousands of clones, with more than 75% observed a single time. This TCR came from a human donor who received a liver transplant. Sequencing used CD4+ T cells from blood, obtained before liver transplant.

The CDR3 protein is CASSLSTLGISGANVLTF. In DNA form, the CDR3 reads TGTGCCAGCAGTTTATCGACCTTAGGAATCTCTGGGGCCAACGTCCTGACTTTC. The chain combines TRBV27 with TRBJ2-6; D gene unclear. Trimming took off 0 bases at V and 0 bases at J, with 12 bases between the two ends. Germline V gene data show CDR1 as MNHEY and CDR2 as SMNVEV (reference sequence). The CDR3 has 18 amino acids.